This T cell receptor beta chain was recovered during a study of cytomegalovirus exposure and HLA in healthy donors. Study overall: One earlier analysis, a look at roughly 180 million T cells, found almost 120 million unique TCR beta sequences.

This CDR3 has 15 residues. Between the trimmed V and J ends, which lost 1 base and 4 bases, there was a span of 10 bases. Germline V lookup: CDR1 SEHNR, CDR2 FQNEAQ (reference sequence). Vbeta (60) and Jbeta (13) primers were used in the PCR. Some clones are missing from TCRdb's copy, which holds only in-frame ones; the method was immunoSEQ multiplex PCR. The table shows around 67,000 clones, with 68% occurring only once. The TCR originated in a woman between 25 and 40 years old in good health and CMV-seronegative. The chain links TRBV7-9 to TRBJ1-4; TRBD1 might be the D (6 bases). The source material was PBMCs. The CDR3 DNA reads TGTGCCAGCAGCTTAGGCCGACAGGTTAATGAAAAACTGTTTTTT. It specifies CASSLGRQVNEKLFF.